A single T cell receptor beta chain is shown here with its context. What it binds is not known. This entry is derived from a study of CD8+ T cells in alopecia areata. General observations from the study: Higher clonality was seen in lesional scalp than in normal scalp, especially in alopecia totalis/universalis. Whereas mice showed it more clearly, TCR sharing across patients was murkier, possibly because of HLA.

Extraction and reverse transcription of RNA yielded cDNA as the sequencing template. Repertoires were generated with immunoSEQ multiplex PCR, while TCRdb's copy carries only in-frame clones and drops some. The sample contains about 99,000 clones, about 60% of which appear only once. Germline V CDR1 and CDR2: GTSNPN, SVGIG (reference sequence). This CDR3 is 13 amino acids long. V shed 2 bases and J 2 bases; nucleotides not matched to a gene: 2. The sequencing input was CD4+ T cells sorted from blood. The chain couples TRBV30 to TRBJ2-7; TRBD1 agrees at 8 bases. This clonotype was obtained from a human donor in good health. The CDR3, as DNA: TGTGCCTGGAGTACGGGACAGGCCTACGAGCAGTACTTC. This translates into CAWSTGQAYEQYF. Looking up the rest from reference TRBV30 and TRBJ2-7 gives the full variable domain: SQTIHQWPATLVQPVGSPLSLECTVEGTSNPNLYWYRQAAGRGLQLLFYSVGIGQISSEVPQNLSASRPQDRQFILSSKKLLLSDSGFYLCAWSTGQAYEQYFGPGTRLTVT.